This TCR beta chain originates from a study of T cell changes during pregnancy in multiple sclerosis. Profiled with immunoSEQ multiplex PCR; TCRdb holds only in-frame clones, not every one. The data hold 25,000 or so clones, with 75% to 90% observed a single time. Per the germline V gene, CDR1 is MNHEY and CDR2 is SVGAGI. V lost 2 bases to trimming and J lost 4 bases; unmatched junction nucleotides: 4. This CDR3 spans 15 amino acids. This rearrangement joins TRBV6-5 to TRBJ1-1, with TRBD1 identical over 10 bases. Sequencing was performed on CD4+ T cells from peripheral blood mononuclear cells, taken in the first trimester of pregnancy. The clonotype was recovered from a female donor in good health, enrolled as a control in a pregnancy study. This CDR3 reads CASSYEDRGTTEAFF. The CDR3 DNA reads TGTGCCAGCAGTTACGAGGACAGGGGGACCACTGAAGCTTTCTTT.